These 10 T cell receptor beta chains were sequenced from one sample in a study of T-cell reconstitution after alpha-beta-depleted transplantation in children. This sample's TCRbeta library carried unique molecular identifier barcodes. A single record per CDR3 protein comes from TCRdb applying MiXCR to the PCR reads. This sample has hundreds of thousands of distinct CDR3 sequences, with over 10% found just once. Specimen: PBMCs, mostly from graft donor cells, collected 360 days after TCRalphabeta/CD19-depleted stem cell transplant. Every receptor here comes from a male patient younger than 18 who had a stem cell transplant for acute myeloid leukemia, so the T cells may come from the graft donor.

There are a few counts of this clonotype. This chain joins TRBV28 and TRBJ2-3; 11 bases are a match to TRBD2. The J segment lost 6 bases and the V segment lost 2 bases, leaving 10 bases of the junction unmatched. Germline V CDR1 and CDR2: MDHEN, SYDVKM. This CDR3 comprises 17 residues. The CDR3 region is CASSLPSGRPRPDTQYF. As DNA, the CDR3 is TGTGCCAGCAGTTTACCTAGCGGGAGGCCCCGACCCGATACGCAGTATTTT.

This clonotype was counted only a few times. This chain joins TRBV24-1 and TRBJ2-3; unclear D gene. CDR3 length: 14 amino acids. With 5 bases removed from V and 0 bases from J, the gap between germline ends came to 8 bases. Germline assignment: CDR1 KGHDR and CDR2 SFDVKD. This CDR3 is CATSAPRSTDTQYF. The CDR3 nucleotides read TGTGCCACCAGTGCGCCCCGTAGCACAGATACGCAGTATTTT.

This clonotype was picked up a small number of times. J is TRBJ2-7 and V is TRBV28; unclear D gene. The V gene lost 1 base and the J gene lost 5 bases, with 3 bases spanning the gap. Germline-derived CDR1 and CDR2 are MDHEN and SYDVKM. The CDR3 sequence is 11 residues long. CDR3 DNA: TGTGCCAGCAGTTTATTAAACGAGCAGTACTTC. Amino acid sequence: CASSLLNEQYF.

The J gene is TRBJ2-1, the V gene TRBV12-3 or TRBV12-4, with 11 nucleotides matching TRBD2. This CDR3 region has 13 residues. V lost 5 bases and J lost 15; bases outside the gene matches: 9. The DNA of the CDR3 is TGTGCCAGCAGTGGACTAGCGGGCGACGGTCTGTTCTTC. It specifies CASSGLAGDGLFF.

This clonotype was seen a handful of times. The rearrangement uses TRBV12-3 or TRBV12-4 and TRBJ2-7, with TRBD1 matching 7 bases. V was clipped by 1 base and J by 10 bases; unmatched bases: 16. CDR3 length: 16 amino acids. The CDR3 coding sequence is TGTGCCAGCAGTTTAGGGCGACAGGGTGCGTCCAAACTCCAGTACTTC. Encoded protein: CASSLGRQGASKLQYF.

V gene TRBV6-5 combines with J gene TRBJ1-3; possible D gene TRBD1, 5 bases. Between the trimmed V and J ends, which lost 4 bases and 3 bases, there was a span of 13 bases. The germline CDR1 and CDR2 sequences are MNHEY and SVGAGI. CDR3 length: 15 amino acids. DNA of the CDR3: TGTGCCAGCAGTTCCTTCAGGGTATTTGGAAACACCATATATTTT. Translated, it gives CASSSFRVFGNTIYF.

The CDR3 DNA sequence: TGCAGTGCTCCCCCGCGGACTAGCGGGATGTACAATGAGCAGTTCTTC. Translated, it gives CSAPPRTSGMYNEQFF. This chain links TRBV20-1 with TRBJ2-1; 12 bases match TRBD2. Per the germline V gene, CDR1 is DFQATT and CDR2 is SNEGSKA (reference sequence). V was clipped by 5 bases and J by 4 bases; unmatched bases: 9. The CDR3 spans 16 residues.

Ten or more counts support this clonotype. The CDR3 DNA reads as TGTGCCAGCAGCTTAAATCCGGGGCCCTCCGGAGAGCAGTACTTC. Translating it yields CASSLNPGPSGEQYF. The chain joins TRBV7-6 to TRBJ2-7, with D possibly being TRBD1 or TRBD2 (5 bases each). The ends were cut back, 2 bases at V and 7 bases at J, with 18 bases in the middle. Per the germline V gene, CDR1 is SGHVS and CDR2 is FNYEAQ. The CDR3 extends over 15 amino acids.

The chain combines TRBV24-1 with TRBJ2-1, with unresolved D. Trimming left V 7 bases short and J 7 bases short, with 7 bases between. Germline-derived CDR1 and CDR2 are KGHDR and SFDVKD. CDR3 length equals 11 residues. CDR3 amino acids: CATRRLNEQFF. DNA of the CDR3: TGTGCCACCAGGAGATTGAATGAGCAGTTCTTC.

This clonotype was recorded a few times. The chain has TRBV28 and TRBJ2-5; D is unclear. This CDR3 spans 16 amino acids. V was cut by 3 bases and J by 5 bases, with 19 bases left in between. CDR1 MDHEN and CDR2 SYDVKM come from the germline V gene. CDR3 sequence: CASSLTQAHLGETQYF. In DNA, the CDR3 is TGTGCCAGCAGTTTGACCCAGGCGCACCTTGGGGAGACCCAGTACTTC.